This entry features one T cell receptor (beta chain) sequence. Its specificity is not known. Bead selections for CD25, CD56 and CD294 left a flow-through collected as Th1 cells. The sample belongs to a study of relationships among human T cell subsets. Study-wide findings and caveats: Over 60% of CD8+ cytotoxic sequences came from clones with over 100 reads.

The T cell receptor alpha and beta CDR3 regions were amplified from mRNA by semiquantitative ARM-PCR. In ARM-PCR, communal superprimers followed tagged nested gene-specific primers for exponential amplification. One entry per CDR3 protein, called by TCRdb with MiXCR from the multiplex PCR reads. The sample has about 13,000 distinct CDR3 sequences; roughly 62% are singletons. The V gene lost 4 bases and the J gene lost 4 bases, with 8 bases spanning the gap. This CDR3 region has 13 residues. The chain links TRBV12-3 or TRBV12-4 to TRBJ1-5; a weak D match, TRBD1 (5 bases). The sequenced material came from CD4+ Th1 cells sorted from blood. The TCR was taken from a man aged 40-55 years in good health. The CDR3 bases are TGTGCCAGCAGTTCACAGGCGAATCAGCCCCAGCATTTT. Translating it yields CASSSQANQPQHF.